Listed below are T cell receptor beta chains from one sample, sequenced in a study of CD8+CD57+ T cells in acquired aplastic anemia. Using its own MiXCR run on the reads, TCRdb lists one record per CDR3 protein. The data contain roughly 150,000 distinct CDR3 sequences, 47% of them singletons. Sequenced material: sorted CD4+, CD8+, or CD8+CD57+ T cells (not recorded which) from PBMCs. The receptors originated from a human donor with aplastic anemia. Both conserved end residues are part of each CDR3. The order of the fields is CDR3 length, J gene, D gene, V gene, clone size, CDR3 DNA, CDR3 protein. A D gene is named only where the DNA matches it firmly. A clone size is listed for some rows: how often the clone was seen (once, few, many), or a class if it is expanded.

cdr3_length: 16; j_call: TRBJ2-3; d_call: .; v_call: TRBV6-2/TRBV6-3; clone_size: .; cdr3_nt: TGTGCCAGCAGTTACTCCCTATGGGGGGTTACAGATACGCAGTATTTT; cdr3_aa: CASSYSLWGVTDTQYF
cdr3_length: 16; j_call: TRBJ1-1; d_call: .; v_call: TRBV5-5; clone_size: .; cdr3_nt: TGTGCCAGCAGCTGGCAGGGGTTGGGGATCGACACTGAAGCTTTCTTT; cdr3_aa: CASSWQGLGIDTEAFF
cdr3_length: 11; j_call: TRBJ2-5; d_call: TRBD1; v_call: TRBV10-3; clone_size: .; cdr3_nt: TGTGCCATACAGGGGTGGGAGACCCAGTACTTC; cdr3_aa: CAIQGWETQYF
cdr3_length: 14; j_call: TRBJ2-1; d_call: .; v_call: TRBV5-5; clone_size: once; cdr3_nt: TGTGCCAGCAGCTTCTTTACTACTTACAATGAGCAGTTCTTC; cdr3_aa: CASSFFTTYNEQFF
cdr3_length: 13; j_call: TRBJ1-4; d_call: .; v_call: TRBV2; clone_size: .; cdr3_nt: TGTGCCAGCAGCCTGAGCCGAGGGGAAAAACTGTTTTTT; cdr3_aa: CASSLSRGEKLFF
cdr3_length: 14; j_call: TRBJ2-3; d_call: .; v_call: TRBV20-1; clone_size: once; cdr3_nt: TGCAGCAGCTGCCCCACTAGTTTTGATGGTACGCAGTATTTT; cdr3_aa: CSSCPTSFDGTQYF
cdr3_length: 17; j_call: TRBJ1-1; d_call: .; v_call: TRBV19; clone_size: .; cdr3_nt: TGTGCCAGTAGACCTGGAGGGCTCGCTAGTCTGAACACTGAAGCTTTCTTT; cdr3_aa: CASRPGGLASLNTEAFF
cdr3_length: 15; j_call: TRBJ2-7; d_call: TRBD2; v_call: TRBV20-1; clone_size: once; cdr3_nt: TGCAGTGCTACCCCTGGCGGGAGCCGCTCCTACGAGCAGTACTTC; cdr3_aa: CSATPGGSRSYEQYF
cdr3_length: 12; j_call: TRBJ2-5; d_call: .; v_call: TRBV20-1; clone_size: .; cdr3_nt: TGCAGTGCTAACACGGGAGAAGAGACCCAGTACTTC; cdr3_aa: CSANTGEETQYF
cdr3_length: 20; j_call: TRBJ2-3; d_call: TRBD2; v_call: TRBV7-7; clone_size: many; cdr3_nt: TGTGCTAGCAGCTTATCCTTCCTAGCGGGAGGGCCCTCTAGCACAGATACGCAGTATTTT; cdr3_aa: CASSLSFLAGGPSSTDTQYF
cdr3_length: 13; j_call: TRBJ1-2; d_call: TRBD1; v_call: TRBV19; clone_size: many; cdr3_nt: TGTGCCACCCTAAGGACAGGCGCCTATGGCTACACCTTC; cdr3_aa: CATLRTGAYGYTF
cdr3_length: 14; j_call: TRBJ2-1; d_call: .; v_call: TRBV29-1; clone_size: .; cdr3_nt: TGCAGCGTTGATGGTCAGAGCTCCTACAATGAGCAGTTCTTC; cdr3_aa: CSVDGQSSYNEQFF
cdr3_length: 17; j_call: TRBJ2-1; d_call: TRBD2; v_call: TRBV5-1; clone_size: many; cdr3_nt: TGCGCCAGCAGCCTCCGGACTAGCGGGGTGGGGTACAATGAGCAGTTCTTC; cdr3_aa: CASSLRTSGVGYNEQFF
cdr3_length: 17; j_call: TRBJ2-5; d_call: TRBD2; v_call: TRBV19; clone_size: .; cdr3_nt: TGTGCCAGTAGTATTAAGCTAGCGGTCCTGGGCCAAGAGACCCAGTACTTC; cdr3_aa: CASSIKLAVLGQETQYF
cdr3_length: 12; j_call: TRBJ1-4; d_call: .; v_call: TRBV7-2; clone_size: many; cdr3_nt: TGTGCCAGCAGCCCCGACAGGAAAGGGCTGTTTTTT; cdr3_aa: CASSPDRKGLFF
cdr3_length: 15; j_call: TRBJ1-1; d_call: .; v_call: TRBV24-1; clone_size: few; cdr3_nt: TGTGCCAGCAGTACCCGACGGCCGATGAACACTGAAGCTTTCTTT; cdr3_aa: CASSTRRPMNTEAFF
cdr3_length: 14; j_call: TRBJ1-1; d_call: TRBD1; v_call: TRBV27; clone_size: .; cdr3_nt: TGTGCCAGCAGTTTTGGACAGGGGGACACTGAAGCTTTCTTT; cdr3_aa: CASSFGQGDTEAFF
cdr3_length: 13; j_call: TRBJ1-5; d_call: .; v_call: TRBV20-1; clone_size: .; cdr3_nt: TGCAATGCGAAGGCTGGCAACGATCAGCCCCAGCATTTT; cdr3_aa: CNAKAGNDQPQHF
cdr3_length: 14; j_call: TRBJ2-2; d_call: .; v_call: TRBV5-1; clone_size: many; cdr3_nt: TGCGCCAGCAGCTTGACCCAAATACCGGGGGAGCTGTTTTTT; cdr3_aa: CASSLTQIPGELFF
cdr3_length: 12; j_call: TRBJ1-1; d_call: .; v_call: TRBV12-3/TRBV12-4; clone_size: many; cdr3_nt: TGTGCCAGCAGTTTAATTCAGAGTGAAGCTTTCTTT; cdr3_aa: CASSLIQSEAFF
cdr3_length: 13; j_call: TRBJ1-1; d_call: .; v_call: TRBV12-3/TRBV12-4; clone_size: many; cdr3_nt: TGTGCCAGCAGCTCTCTGGGGAACACTGAAGCTTTCTTT; cdr3_aa: CASSSLGNTEAFF
cdr3_length: 15; j_call: TRBJ1-1; d_call: .; v_call: TRBV20-1; clone_size: .; cdr3_nt: TGCAGTGCTAGACCCTGGACAGAGGGGAACACTGAAGCTTTCTTT; cdr3_aa: CSARPWTEGNTEAFF
cdr3_length: 13; j_call: TRBJ1-2; d_call: .; v_call: TRBV19; clone_size: .; cdr3_nt: TGTGCCAGTAGTATTGGAGCCGGCGACAGCTACACCTTC; cdr3_aa: CASSIGAGDSYTF
cdr3_length: 15; j_call: TRBJ2-7; d_call: TRBD2; v_call: TRBV20-1; clone_size: few; cdr3_nt: TGCAGTGCTAGAGCTACCGGGACTAGACTTTACGAGCAGTACTTC; cdr3_aa: CSARATGTRLYEQYF